Shown below are 20 T cell receptor beta chains from a single sample sequenced in a study of shared clonotypes between healthy human individuals. Assay: immunoSEQ multiplex PCR; the TCRdb copy retains only in-frame clones and omits some. The table has some 1,100,000 clones, about four fifths seen once; the top ten hold under 0.65%. Material for sequencing was memory CD4+ T cells from PBMCs. Subset described: CD45RA-negative fraction. These receptors all come from a man between 18 and 35 years old in good health. Some clones in this sample may be carry-over from other donors' samples.

This clone has just one count. The gene calls are TRBV28 and TRBJ2-7, with 12 bases aligning to TRBD2. Trimming took 6 bases from V and 7 from J; bases not matched to a gene: 13. Germline-derived CDR1 and CDR2 are MDHEN and SYDVKM. The CDR3 length is 16 residues. This CDR3 is CASRASGLAGRGEQYF. Here the CDR3 DNA reads TGTGCCAGCAGAGCAAGCGGACTAGCGGGGCGGGGGGAGCAGTACTTC.

The gene calls are TRBV18 and TRBJ1-5, with a tentative D call TRBD1 (5 bases). CDR1 is KGHSH and CDR2 is LQKENI in the germline V gene. The CDR3 has 13 amino acids. Trimming removed 4 bases from V and 10 bases from J, with 14 bases in between. The CDR3 spells CASSLVRDEPQHF. The CDR3 nucleotides are TGTGCCAGCTCACTGGTTCGGGACGAACCCCAGCATTTT.

The gene calls are TRBV2 and TRBJ2-5; TRBD1 agrees at 8 bases. The germline gives CDR1 SNHLY, CDR2 FYNNEI. This CDR3 contains 14 residues. V was clipped by 7 bases and J by 5 bases; unmatched bases: 9. CDR3 in amino acids: CASTRTGGLETQYF. The DNA for the CDR3 is TGTGCCAGCACGAGAACAGGGGGTCTTGAGACCCAGTACTTC.

V is TRBV7-3 and J is TRBJ2-1; possible D gene TRBD2, 6 bases. The CDR3 runs to 15 residues. V was pared by 3 bases and J by 4 bases, with 13 bases between. Germline CDR1 and CDR2: SGHTA and FQGTGA. In nucleotides, the CDR3 is TGTGCCAGCAGCTTCGGATCTGCGGGGTACAATGAGCAGTTCTTC. This codes for CASSFGSAGYNEQFF. Drawing the rest from reference TRBV7-3 and TRBJ2-1, the complete variable domain is GAGVSQTPSNKVTEKGKYVELRCDPISGHTALYWYRQSLGQGPEFLIYFQGTGAADDSGLPNDRFFAVRPEGSVSTLKIQRTERGDSAVYLCASSFGSAGYNEQFFGPGTRLTVL.

This rearrangement joins TRBV5-4 to TRBJ2-3; 8 positions agree with TRBD2. From germline, CDR1 is SGHNT and CDR2 YYREEE (reference sequence). The ends lost 2 bases at V and 5 bases at J; junction bases unmatched: 7. The CDR3 extends over 15 amino acids. The CDR3 is CASSFRAGGGDTQYF. CDR3 DNA: TGTGCCAGCAGCTTCCGTGCGGGAGGAGGAGATACGCAGTATTTT.

A word on this clone: Different DNA sequences within this sample yield the same CDR3. The CDR3 nucleotides read TGTGCCAGCAGCGTAACAGGAGGGAACACTGAAGCTTTCTTT. Its protein product is CASSVTGGNTEAFF. The chain uses TRBV9 and TRBJ1-1; possible D gene TRBD1, 5 bases. CDR1 and CDR2 from the germline V gene are SGDLS and YYNGEE. Trimming pared 1 base from V and 1 base from J, leaving 8 bases between. The CDR3 spans 14 residues.

This clone has just a few counts. The CDR3, as DNA: TGTGCCAGCAGCTTGACAGACACCGTGTATCAGCCCCAGCATTTT. This translates into CASSLTDTVYQPQHF. This rearrangement joins TRBV5-5 to TRBJ1-5; D is unclear. With 1 base removed from V and 5 bases from J, the gap between germline ends came to 13 bases. The CDR3 totals 15 residues. Germline V CDR1 and CDR2: SGHKS, YYEKEE (reference sequence).

The chain is built from TRBV19 and TRBJ2-5, with TRBD1 identical over 7 bases. The CDR3 sequence is 14 residues long. V lost 6 bases to trimming and J lost 4 bases; unmatched junction nucleotides: 8. CDR1 is LNHDA and CDR2 is SQIVND in the germline V gene (reference sequence). CDR3 sequence (DNA): TGTGCCAGTAGGGGACCAGGGGGTGTAGAGACCCAGTACTTC. This codes for CASRGPGGVETQYF.

The chain employs TRBV18 and TRBJ2-1, with D possibly matching TRBD2 (5 bases). The germline CDR1 and CDR2 sequences are KGHSH and LQKENI. The V and J ends lost 3 bases and 9 bases respectively, with 12 bases between them. The length of the CDR3 is 13 residues. CDR3 nucleotide sequence: TGTGCCAGCTCACCGAATGGGAGACTTGAGCAGTTCTTC. It specifies CASSPNGRLEQFF.

This clone was seen just once. The chain is built from TRBV5-1 and TRBJ1-1; D remains unclear. Germline values: CDR1 SGHRS, CDR2 YFSETQ. The CDR3 is 16 amino acids. V was shortened by 0 bases and J by 4 bases, with 16 bases between the two germline ends. The CDR3: CASSLAANGRGTEAFF. CDR3 bases: TGCGCCAGCAGCTTGGCAGCAAATGGACGGGGCACTGAAGCTTTCTTT.

V is TRBV5-1 and J is TRBJ2-3; maybe TRBD2 (5 bases). Germline V gives CDR1 SGHRS, CDR2 YFSETQ. V was pared by 0 bases and J by 0 bases, with 8 bases between. This CDR3 is built from 15 residues. The CDR3 coding sequence is TGCGCCAGCAGCTTGGTCCGGGGTAGCACAGATACGCAGTATTTT. This encodes CASSLVRGSTDTQYF.

The gene calls are TRBV7-3 and TRBJ2-1; D uncertain. The CDR3 totals 13 residues. The V gene's germline CDR1 is SGHTA and CDR2 FQGTGA. V lost 5 bases and J lost 10, with 15 bases in between. The CDR3 spells CASSPRIEGEQFF. In DNA, the CDR3 is TGTGCCAGCAGCCCCCGCATAGAAGGGGAGCAGTTCTTC.

The V and J genes are TRBV5-6 and TRBJ2-5; D is uncertain. Germline V gene sequence: CDR1 SGHDT, CDR2 YYEEEE. The CDR3 length is 14 residues. V gave up 4 bases and J gave up 5 bases, with 15 bases separating them. CDR3 sequence: CASSPSVQAETQYF. DNA of the CDR3: TGTGCCAGCAGCCCCTCCGTCCAGGCGGAGACCCAGTACTTC.

Comment on this clone: This specimen includes other DNA sequences encoding the same CDR3. This chain links TRBV9 with TRBJ1-2; 9 nucleotides align to TRBD1. The CDR3 runs to 13 residues. The V gene end was trimmed by 2 bases and the J gene end by 5 bases; junction bases not matched to a gene: 1. The V gene's germline CDR1 is SGDLS and CDR2 YYNGEE. CDR3 sequence (DNA): TGTGCCAGCAGCGTTGGACAGGGGTATGGCTACACCTTC. Protein: CASSVGQGYGYTF.

J is TRBJ2-1 and V is TRBV7-9, with TRBD1 matching over 7 bases. CDR1 SEHNR and CDR2 FQNEAQ come from the germline V gene (reference sequence). This CDR3 is built from 14 residues. J was trimmed by 7 bases and V by 5 bases; bases with no gene match: 8. The CDR3 region has the DNA TGTGCCAGCAGCCTAGGACAGGATAGGAATGAGCAGTTCTTC. It specifies CASSLGQDRNEQFF. Together with reference TRBV7-9 and TRBJ2-1, the CDR3 gives the full variable domain: DTGVSQNPRHKITKRGQNVTFRCDPISEHNRLYWYRQTLGQGPEFLTYFQNEAQLEKSRLLSDRFSAERPKGSFSTLEIQRTEQGDSAMYLCASSLGQDRNEQFFGPGTRLTVL.

J is TRBJ2-2 and V is TRBV7-9; D ambiguous. From germline, CDR1 is SEHNR and CDR2 FQNEAQ (reference sequence). V dropped 6 bases and J dropped 6 bases, with 17 bases sitting between them. This CDR3 has 15 residues. This CDR3 reads CASSILSLAAGELFF. The CDR3 DNA reads TGTGCCAGCAGTATACTTAGCCTCGCGGCCGGGGAGCTGTTTTTT.

J is TRBJ1-1 and V is TRBV5-1; D is unresolved. Germline loops: CDR1 SGHRS, CDR2 YFSETQ. The CDR3 is 15 amino acids. V gave up 7 bases and J gave up 0 bases, with 16 bases separating them. DNA for the CDR3: TGCGCCAGCTTAACGGGCACGGGGTTGAACACTGAAGCTTTCTTT. As protein: CASLTGTGLNTEAFF.

This chain joins TRBV6-5 and TRBJ2-7; either TRBD1 or TRBD2 may fit D (5 bases each). The germline gives CDR1 MNHEY, CDR2 SVGAGI. Trimming cost V 2 bases and J 0 bases, with 8 bases left between them. The CDR3 covers 14 residues. CDR3 DNA sequence: TGTGCCAGCAGTTACGGAGGACACTCCTACGAGCAGTACTTC. It encodes CASSYGGHSYEQYF.

In DNA form, the CDR3 reads TGTGCCAGCAGCCCATACAGGGCGTACCAAGAGACCCAGTACTTC. Amino acid sequence: CASSPYRAYQETQYF. The gene calls are TRBV28 and TRBJ2-5, with D tentatively TRBD1 (6 bases). CDR1 is MDHEN, CDR2 SYDVKM, per germline. CDR3 length: 15 residues. V was clipped by 6 bases and J by 0 bases, with 14 bases between them.

The chain recombines TRBV4-2 with TRBJ2-1; 9 nucleotides match TRBD2. This CDR3 comprises 15 residues. Germline loops: CDR1 LGHNA, CDR2 YNFKEQ. V gave up 6 bases and J gave up 3 bases; unmatched junction bases: 6. The CDR3 loop reads CASRPSSGIYNEQFF. The CDR3 nucleotides are TGTGCCAGCAGACCCTCTAGCGGGATCTACAATGAGCAGTTCTTC.